These 7 T cell receptor beta chains came from one sample sequenced in a study of blood T cell repertoires in COVID-19. This table comes from immunoSEQ multiplex PCR, and its TCRdb copy is limited to in-frame clones, with some not included. Of about 60,000 clones in the sample, 70% to 85% were seen once. Specimen: peripheral blood. The receptor source for this set is a man aged 55 to 70 with acute or convalescent COVID-19.

This clone was seen only a few times. DNA for the CDR3: TGTGCCAGCAGCTTATTAGGGACTAGGAGTACCACAGATACGCAGTATTTT. Residues: CASSLLGTRSTTDTQYF. This chain joins TRBV7-6 and TRBJ2-3; 8 positions match TRBD2. CDR3 length: 17 amino acids. The junction had 9 bases not matched to a gene; V was cut back by 2 bases and J by 2 bases. CDR1 and CDR2 from the germline V gene are SGHVS and FNYEAQ.

V and J are TRBV28 and TRBJ2-5, with TRBD2 as a possible D gene (6 bases). Germline CDR1 and CDR2: MDHEN and SYDVKM. The CDR3 totals 14 residues. The V and J ends lost 5 bases and 9 bases respectively, with 19 bases between them. The CDR3 spells CASSSDARREAQYF. The CDR3 DNA sequence: TGTGCCAGCAGTAGTGACGCCAGGAGGGAAGCCCAGTACTTC.

CDR3 in amino acids: CASSFSGTGGRMNTEAFF. DNA of the CDR3: TGTGCCAGCTCATTCTCCGGGACAGGGGGACGCATGAACACTGAAGCTTTCTTT. This chain links TRBV18 with TRBJ1-1, with TRBD1 identical over 11 bases. Trimming took 5 bases from V and 0 from J; bases not matched to a gene: 11. The CDR3 runs to 18 residues. The germline V gene has CDR1 KGHSH and CDR2 LQKENI.

The chain links TRBV9 to TRBJ2-7, with D possibly matching TRBD2 (5 bases). The germline V and J ends were trimmed by 0 bases and 5 bases, with 12 bases remaining between them. The germline V gene has CDR1 SGDLS and CDR2 YYNGEE. The CDR3 runs 14 residues. CDR3 in DNA: TGTGCCAGCAGCGTAGGGACTGGCCCCAACGAGCAGTACTTC. Its protein is CASSVGTGPNEQYF.

The genes are TRBV2 and TRBJ1-3; the D is unclear. V lost 2 bases, J lost 4 bases, and 9 bases lay in between. The V gene's germline CDR1 is SNHLY and CDR2 FYNNEI. The CDR3 length is 14 residues. CDR3 coding DNA: TGTGCCAGCAGTGAATCCGGAGGCGGAAACACCATATATTTT. Translated: CASSESGGGNTIYF.

V gene TRBV19 combines with J gene TRBJ1-2; TRBD1 is a possible D gene (5 bases). CDR3 length: 14 amino acids. Trimming took 7 bases from V and 0 from J, leaving 12 bases between them. Germline values: CDR1 LNHDA, CDR2 SQIVND (reference sequence). CDR3 DNA: TGTGCCAGTACCGAGACAGTCTCTAACTATGGCTACACCTTC. Its translation is CASTETVSNYGYTF.

The genes are TRBV9 and TRBJ2-2, with a weak D call TRBD1 (5 bases). The CDR3 covers 15 residues. Germline CDR1 SGDLS, CDR2 YYNGEE. The germline V and J ends were trimmed by 3 bases and 7 bases, with 16 bases remaining between them. The CDR3 DNA sequence: TGTGCCAGCAGCGCACAGGAGCCTCGTGGCGGGGAGCTGTTTTTT. Translation gives CASSAQEPRGGELFF. The full variable domain, rest sourced from reference TRBV9 and TRBJ2-2, is DSGVTQTPKHLITATGQRVTLRCSPRSGDLSVYWYQQSLDQGLQFLIQYYNGEERAKGNILERFSAQQFPDLHSELNLSSLELGDSALYFCASSAQEPRGGELFFGEGSRLTVL.